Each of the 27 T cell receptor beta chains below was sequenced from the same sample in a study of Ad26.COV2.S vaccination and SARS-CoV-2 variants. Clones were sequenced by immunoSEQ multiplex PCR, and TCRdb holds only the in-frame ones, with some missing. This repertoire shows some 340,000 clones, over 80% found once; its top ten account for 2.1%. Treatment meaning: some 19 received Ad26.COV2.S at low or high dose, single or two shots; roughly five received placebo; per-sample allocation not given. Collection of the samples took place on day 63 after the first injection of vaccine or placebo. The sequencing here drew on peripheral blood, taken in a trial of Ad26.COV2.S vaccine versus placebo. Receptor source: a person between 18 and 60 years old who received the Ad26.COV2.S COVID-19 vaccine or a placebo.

CDR3 region: CASSHGQGRVTEAFF. The CDR3 nucleotides are TGCGCCAGCAGCCATGGACAGGGTCGTGTCACTGAAGCTTTCTTT. The chain links TRBV5-1 to TRBJ1-1, with TRBD1 matching over 8 bases. CDR1 is SGHRS and CDR2 is YFSETQ in the germline V gene. The CDR3 is made up of 15 amino acids. J was trimmed by 4 bases and V by 4 bases; bases with no gene match: 9.

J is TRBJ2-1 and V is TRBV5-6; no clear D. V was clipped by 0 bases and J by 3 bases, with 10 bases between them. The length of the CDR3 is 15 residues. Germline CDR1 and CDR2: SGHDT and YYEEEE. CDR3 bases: TGTGCCAGCAGCTTGGACATCAAGGGCTACAATGAGCAGTTCTTC. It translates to CASSLDIKGYNEQFF.

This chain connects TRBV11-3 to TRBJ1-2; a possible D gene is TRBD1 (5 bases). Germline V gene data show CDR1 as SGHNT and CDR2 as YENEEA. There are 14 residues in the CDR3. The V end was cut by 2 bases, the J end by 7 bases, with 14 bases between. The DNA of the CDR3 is TGTGCCAGCAGCTTATTATGGGGGGAGGCTGGCTACACCTTC. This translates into CASSLLWGEAGYTF.

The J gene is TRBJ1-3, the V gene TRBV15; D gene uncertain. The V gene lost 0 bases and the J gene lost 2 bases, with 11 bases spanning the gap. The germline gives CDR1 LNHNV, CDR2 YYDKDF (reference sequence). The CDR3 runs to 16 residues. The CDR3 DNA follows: TGTGCCACCAGCAGAGATCAGGTTTTGACTGGAAACACCATATATTTT. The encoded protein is CATSRDQVLTGNTIYF.

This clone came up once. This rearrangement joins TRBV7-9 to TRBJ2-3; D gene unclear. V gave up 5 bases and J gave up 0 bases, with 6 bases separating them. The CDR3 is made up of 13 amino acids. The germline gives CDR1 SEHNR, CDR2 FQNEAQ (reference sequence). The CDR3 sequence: CASSPVSTDTQYF. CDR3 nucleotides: TGTGCCAGCAGCCCCGTTAGCACAGATACGCAGTATTTT.

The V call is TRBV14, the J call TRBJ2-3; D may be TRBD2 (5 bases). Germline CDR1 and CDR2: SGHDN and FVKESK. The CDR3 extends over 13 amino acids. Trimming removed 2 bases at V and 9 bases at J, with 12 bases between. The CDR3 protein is CASSQMREGTQYF. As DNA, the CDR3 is TGTGCCAGCAGCCAAATGAGGGAAGGAACGCAGTATTTT. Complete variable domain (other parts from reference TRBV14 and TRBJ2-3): EAGVTQFPSHSVIEKGQTVTLRCDPISGHDNLYWYRRVMGKEIKFLLHFVKESKQDESGMPNNRFLAERTGGTYSTLKVQPAELEDSGVYFCASSQMREGTQYFGPGTRLTVL.

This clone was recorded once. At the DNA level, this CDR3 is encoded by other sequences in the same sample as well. The CDR3 DNA is TGCGCCAGCAGCTTTGGGCAAGGGAACACTGAAGCTTTCTTT. This sequence encodes CASSFGQGNTEAFF. The gene calls are TRBV5-1 and TRBJ1-1; D not resolved. Trimming shortened V by 2 bases and J by 1 base, and 9 bases separated the two germline ends. This CDR3 region has 14 residues. The germline gives CDR1 SGHRS, CDR2 YFSETQ.

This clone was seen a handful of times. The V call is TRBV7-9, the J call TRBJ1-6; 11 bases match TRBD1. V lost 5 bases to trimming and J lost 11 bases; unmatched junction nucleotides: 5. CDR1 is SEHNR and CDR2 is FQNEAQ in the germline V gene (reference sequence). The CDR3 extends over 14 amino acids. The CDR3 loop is CASSPGTGGAPLHF. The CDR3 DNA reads TGTGCCAGCAGCCCCGGGACAGGGGGAGCACCCCTCCACTTT. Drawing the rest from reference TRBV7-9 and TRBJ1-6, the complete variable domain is DTGVSQNPRHKITKRGQNVTFRCDPISEHNRLYWYRQTLGQGPEFLTYFQNEAQLEKSRLLSDRFSAERPKGSFSTLEIQRTEQGDSAMYLCASSPGTGGAPLHFGNGTRLTVT.

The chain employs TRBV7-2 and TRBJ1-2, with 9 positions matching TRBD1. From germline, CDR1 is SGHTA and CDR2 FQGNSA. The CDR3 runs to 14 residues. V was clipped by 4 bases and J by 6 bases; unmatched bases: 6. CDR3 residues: CASSSDRGSDGYTF. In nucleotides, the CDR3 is TGTGCCAGCAGCTCTGACAGGGGGTCGGATGGCTACACCTTC.

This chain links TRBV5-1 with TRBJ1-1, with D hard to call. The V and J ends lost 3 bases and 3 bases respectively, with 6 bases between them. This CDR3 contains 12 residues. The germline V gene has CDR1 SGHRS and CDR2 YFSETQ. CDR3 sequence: CASSSADTEAFF. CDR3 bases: TGCGCCAGCAGCTCTGCGGACACTGAAGCTTTCTTT. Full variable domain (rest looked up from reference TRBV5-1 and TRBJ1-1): KAGVTQTPRYLIKTRGQQVTLSCSPISGHRSVSWYQQTPGQGLQFLFEYFSETQRNKGNFPGRFSGRQFSNSRSEMNVSTLELGDSALYLCASSSADTEAFFGQGTRLTVV.

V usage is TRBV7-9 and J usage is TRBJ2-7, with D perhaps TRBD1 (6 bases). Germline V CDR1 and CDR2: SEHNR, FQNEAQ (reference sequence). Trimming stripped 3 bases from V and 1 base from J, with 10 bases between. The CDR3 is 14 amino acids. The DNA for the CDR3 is TGTGCCAGCAGCTTCGGGCAGGGGTCCTACGAGCAGTACTTC. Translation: CASSFGQGSYEQYF. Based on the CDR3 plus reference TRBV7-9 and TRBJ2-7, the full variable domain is DTGVSQNPRHKITKRGQNVTFRCDPISEHNRLYWYRQTLGQGPEFLTYFQNEAQLEKSRLLSDRFSAERPKGSFSTLEIQRTEQGDSAMYLCASSFGQGSYEQYFGPGTRLTVT.

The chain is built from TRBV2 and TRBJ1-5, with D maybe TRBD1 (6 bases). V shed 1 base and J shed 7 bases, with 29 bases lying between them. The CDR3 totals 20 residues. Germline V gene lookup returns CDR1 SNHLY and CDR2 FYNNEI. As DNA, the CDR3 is TGTGCCAGCAGTGAAGATCCTAGACTTAGGGGGAGGATAGGTGAGCAGCCCCAGCATTTT. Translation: CASSEDPRLRGRIGEQPQHF. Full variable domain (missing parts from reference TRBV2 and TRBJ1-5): EPEVTQTPSHQVTQMGQEVILRCVPISNHLYFYWYRQILGQKVEFLVSFYNNEISEKSEIFDDQFSVERPDGSNFTLKIRSTKLEDSAMYFCASSEDPRLRGRIGEQPQHFGDGTRLSIL.

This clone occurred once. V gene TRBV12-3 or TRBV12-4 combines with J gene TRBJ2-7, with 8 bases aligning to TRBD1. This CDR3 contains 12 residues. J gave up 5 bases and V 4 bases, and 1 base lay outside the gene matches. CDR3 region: CASSWTGHEQYF. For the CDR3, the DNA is TGTGCCAGCAGTTGGACAGGGCACGAGCAGTACTTC.

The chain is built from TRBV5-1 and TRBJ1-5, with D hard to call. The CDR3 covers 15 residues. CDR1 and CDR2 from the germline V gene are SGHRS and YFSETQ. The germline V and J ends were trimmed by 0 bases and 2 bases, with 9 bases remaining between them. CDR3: CASSLGQPGNQPQHF. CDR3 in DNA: TGCGCCAGCAGCTTGGGACAACCGGGCAATCAGCCCCAGCATTTT.

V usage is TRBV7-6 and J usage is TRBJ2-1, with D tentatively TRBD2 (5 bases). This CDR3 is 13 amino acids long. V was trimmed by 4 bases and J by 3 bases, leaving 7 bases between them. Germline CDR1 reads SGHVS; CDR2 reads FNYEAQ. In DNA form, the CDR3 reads TGTGCCAGCAGCTCCCGGGACTACAATGAGCAGTTCTTC. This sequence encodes CASSSRDYNEQFF. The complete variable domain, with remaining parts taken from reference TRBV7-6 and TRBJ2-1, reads GAGVSQSPRYKVTKRGQDVALRCDPISGHVSLYWYRQALGQGPEFLTYFNYEAQQDKSGLPNDRFSAERPEGSISTLTIQRTEQRDSAMYRCASSSRDYNEQFFGPGTRLTVL.

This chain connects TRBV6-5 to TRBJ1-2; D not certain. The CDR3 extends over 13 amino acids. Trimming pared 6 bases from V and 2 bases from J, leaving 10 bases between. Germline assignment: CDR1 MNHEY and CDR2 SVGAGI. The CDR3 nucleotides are TGTGCCAGCAGCGTAAGCCCCAACTATGGCTACACCTTC. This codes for CASSVSPNYGYTF.

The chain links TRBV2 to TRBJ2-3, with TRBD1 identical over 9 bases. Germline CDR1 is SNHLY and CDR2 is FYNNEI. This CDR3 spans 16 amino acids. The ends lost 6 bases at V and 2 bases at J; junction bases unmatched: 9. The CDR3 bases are TGTGCCAGCAGGGATACAGGGGGCAAAGTCACAGATACGCAGTATTTT. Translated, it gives CASRDTGGKVTDTQYF.

CDR3 nucleotides: TGCGCCAGCAGCTCCAACCCTAGCGGGGGGACCTACAATGAGCAGTTCTTC. Translated, it gives CASSSNPSGGTYNEQFF. The J gene is TRBJ2-1, the V gene TRBV5-1; the match to TRBD2 covers 11 bases. The J segment lost 2 bases and the V segment lost 3 bases, leaving 7 bases of the junction unmatched. There are 17 residues in the CDR3. Germline V gene lookup returns CDR1 SGHRS and CDR2 YFSETQ.

The CDR3 sequence: CASSLYEYGYTF. The DNA of the CDR3 is TGTGCCAGCAGCTTATACGAATATGGCTACACCTTC. The genes are TRBV7-9 and TRBJ1-2; D ambiguous. This CDR3 region has 12 residues. Germline loops: CDR1 SEHNR, CDR2 FQNEAQ (reference sequence). V lost 2 bases, J lost 5 bases, and 6 bases lay in between.

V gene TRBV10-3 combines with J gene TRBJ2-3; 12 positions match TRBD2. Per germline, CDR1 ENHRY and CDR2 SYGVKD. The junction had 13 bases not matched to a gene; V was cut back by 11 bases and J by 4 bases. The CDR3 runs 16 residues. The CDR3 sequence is CAHSRASGGASDTQYF. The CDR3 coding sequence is TGTGCCCACTCGCGGGCTAGCGGGGGGGCGTCAGATACGCAGTATTTT.

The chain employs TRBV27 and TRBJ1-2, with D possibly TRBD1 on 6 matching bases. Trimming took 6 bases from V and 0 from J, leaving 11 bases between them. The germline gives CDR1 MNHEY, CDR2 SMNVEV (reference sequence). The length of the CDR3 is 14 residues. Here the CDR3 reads CASRKGGSNYGYTF. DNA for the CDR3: TGTGCCAGCAGGAAGGGGGGGTCTAACTATGGCTACACCTTC.

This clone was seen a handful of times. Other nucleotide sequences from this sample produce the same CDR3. The CDR3 DNA reads as TGCGCCAGCAGCTTGGGACAGAACTATGGCTACACCTTC. It codes for CASSLGQNYGYTF. The rearrangement uses TRBV5-1 and TRBJ1-2, with a possible D match to TRBD1 (5 bases). The germline gives CDR1 SGHRS, CDR2 YFSETQ. Between the trimmed V and J ends, which lost 0 bases and 2 bases, there was a span of 5 bases. The CDR3 is 13 residues long.

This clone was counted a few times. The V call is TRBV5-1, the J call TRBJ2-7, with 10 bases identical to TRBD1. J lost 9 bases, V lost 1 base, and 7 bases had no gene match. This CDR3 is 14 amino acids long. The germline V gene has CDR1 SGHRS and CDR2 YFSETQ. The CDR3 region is CASSLTGTGERQYF. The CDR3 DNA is TGCGCCAGCAGCTTGACCGGGACAGGGGAGAGGCAGTACTTC.

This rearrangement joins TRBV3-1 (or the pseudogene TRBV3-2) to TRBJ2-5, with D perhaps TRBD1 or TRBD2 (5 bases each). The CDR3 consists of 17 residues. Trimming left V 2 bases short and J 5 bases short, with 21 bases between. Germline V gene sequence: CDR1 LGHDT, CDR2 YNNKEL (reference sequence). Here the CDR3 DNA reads TGTGCCAGCAGCCAATGGGGACGGGGCGGAAAGGGGGAGACCCAGTACTTC. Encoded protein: CASSQWGRGGKGETQYF.

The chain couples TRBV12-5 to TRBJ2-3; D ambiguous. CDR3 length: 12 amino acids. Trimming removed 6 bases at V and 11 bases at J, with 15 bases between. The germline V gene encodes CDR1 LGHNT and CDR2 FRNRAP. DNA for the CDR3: TGTGCTAGTGGCCTTGGTAGTTTGGGGCAGTATTTT. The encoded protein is CASGLGSLGQYF. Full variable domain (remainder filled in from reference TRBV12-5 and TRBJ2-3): DARVTQTPRHKVTEMGQEVTMRCQPILGHNTVFWYRQTMMQGLELLAYFRNRAPLDDSGMPKDRFSAEMPDATLATLKIQPSEPRDSAVYFCASGLGSLGQYFGPGTRLTVL.

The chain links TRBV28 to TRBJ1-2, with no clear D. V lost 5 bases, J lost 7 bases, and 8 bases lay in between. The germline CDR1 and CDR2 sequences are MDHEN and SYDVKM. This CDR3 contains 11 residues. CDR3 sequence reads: CASSPRGGYTF. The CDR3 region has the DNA TGTGCCAGCAGTCCTCGGGGTGGCTACACCTTC.

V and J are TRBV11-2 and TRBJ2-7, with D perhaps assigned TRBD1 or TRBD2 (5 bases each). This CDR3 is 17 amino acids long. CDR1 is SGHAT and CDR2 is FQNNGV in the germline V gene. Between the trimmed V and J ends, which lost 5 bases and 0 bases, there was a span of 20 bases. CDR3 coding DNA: TGTGCCAGCAGCAGGCCCGGGGCTAGCCGATACTCCTACGAGCAGTACTTC. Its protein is CASSRPGASRYSYEQYF.